The 6 T cell receptor beta chains in this list originate from one sample, sequenced in a study of type 1 regulatory T cells. TCRdb reprocessed the reads via MiXCR and lists one record per CDR3 protein. The profile covers approximately 90,000 distinct CDR3 sequences, with roughly 30% appearing a single time and 2% to 2.5% taken by the ten largest. Sequencing input: CD4+ T cells, either the whole sample or a sorted fraction (not recorded which). These receptors were taken from a human donor in good health.

The J gene is TRBJ1-5, the V gene TRBV19, with 7 bases identical to TRBD1. Trimming cost V 7 bases and J 5 bases; bases outside gene matches: 14. Germline V gene sequence: CDR1 LNHDA, CDR2 SQIVND (reference sequence). The CDR3 totals 16 residues. The CDR3 loop reads CASTAQGVRFDQPQHF. CDR3 in DNA: TGTGCCAGTACCGCCCAGGGGGTCCGGTTTGATCAGCCCCAGCATTTT.

This chain joins TRBV20-1 and TRBJ2-5; D is ambiguous. CDR1 and CDR2 (germline): DFQATT, SNEGSKA (reference sequence). V was pared by 5 bases and J by 5 bases, with 9 bases between. CDR3 length: 11 residues. The DNA for the CDR3 is TGCAGTGCTGAATCTGATGAGACCCAGTACTTC. Amino acids: CSAESDETQYF.

The chain's CDR3 is CASSLEGHEQFF. Here the CDR3 DNA reads TGCGCCAGCAGCTTGGAGGGTCATGAGCAGTTCTTC. The V gene is TRBV5-1, the J gene TRBJ2-1; no clear D. Per germline, CDR1 SGHRS and CDR2 YFSETQ. This CDR3 comprises 12 residues. Between the trimmed V and J ends, which lost 0 bases and 8 bases, there was a span of 6 bases.

The gene calls are TRBV5-4 and TRBJ2-1; a weak D match, TRBD2 (5 bases). The germline V gene encodes CDR1 SGHNT and CDR2 YYREEE (reference sequence). This CDR3 region has 13 residues. The V end lost 4 bases, the J end lost 8 bases, and 13 bases lay between the germline ends. Written as DNA, the CDR3 is TGTGCCAGCAGCCTCCGCGGGCTATATGAGCAGTTCTTC. Translating it yields CASSLRGLYEQFF.

This chain links TRBV5-6 with TRBJ1-2; tentatively, D is TRBD1 (6 bases). V was shortened by 0 bases and J by 7 bases, with 13 bases between the two germline ends. Germline V gene sequence: CDR1 SGHDT, CDR2 YYEEEE. The CDR3 runs 14 residues. Here the CDR3 DNA reads TGTGCCAGCAGCTTGGGGACAGAAATACGTGGCTACACCTTC. Protein sequence: CASSLGTEIRGYTF.

The CDR3 coding sequence is TGCGCCAGCAGCTCGGACAGGGGTTTCGACGAGCAGTACTTC. As protein: CASSSDRGFDEQYF. The gene calls are TRBV5-1 and TRBJ2-7, with TRBD1 matching 9 bases. This CDR3 region has 14 residues. Germline loops: CDR1 SGHRS, CDR2 YFSETQ. Trimming cost V 3 bases and J 5 bases; bases outside gene matches: 6.